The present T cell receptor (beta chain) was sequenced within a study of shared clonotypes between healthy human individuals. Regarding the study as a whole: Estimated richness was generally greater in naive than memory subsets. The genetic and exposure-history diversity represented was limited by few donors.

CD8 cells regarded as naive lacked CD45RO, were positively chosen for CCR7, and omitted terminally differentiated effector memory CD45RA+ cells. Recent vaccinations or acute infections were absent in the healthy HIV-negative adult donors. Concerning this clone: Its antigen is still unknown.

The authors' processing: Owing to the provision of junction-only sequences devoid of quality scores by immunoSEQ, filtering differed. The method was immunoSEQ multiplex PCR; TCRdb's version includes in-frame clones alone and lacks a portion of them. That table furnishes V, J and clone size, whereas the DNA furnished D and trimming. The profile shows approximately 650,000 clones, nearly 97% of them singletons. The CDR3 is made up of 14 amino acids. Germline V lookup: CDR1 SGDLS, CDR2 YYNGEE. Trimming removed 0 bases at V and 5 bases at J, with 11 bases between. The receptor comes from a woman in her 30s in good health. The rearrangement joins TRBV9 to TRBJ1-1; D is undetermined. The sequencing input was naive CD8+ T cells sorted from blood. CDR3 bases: TGTGCCAGCAGCGTAGGGAACGGCAATACTGAAGCTTTCTTT. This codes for CASSVGNGNTEAFF. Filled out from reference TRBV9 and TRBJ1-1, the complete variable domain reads DSGVTQTPKHLITATGQRVTLRCSPRSGDLSVYWYQQSLDQGLQFLIQYYNGEERAKGNILERFSAQQFPDLHSELNLSSLELGDSALYFCASSVGNGNTEAFFGQGTRLTVV.